A selection of T cell receptor beta chains follows, all from one sample in a study of blood T cell repertoires in COVID-19. Clones were read by immunoSEQ multiplex PCR, and TCRdb kept only the in-frame ones, dropping some. The table has some 180,000 clones, around nine tenths seen once; the top ten hold roughly 6.7%. The material sequenced was peripheral blood. These receptors came from a man aged 35 to 55 with acute or convalescent COVID-19. The CDR3 runs from the conserved cysteine through the conserved F or W. Fields, in order: V gene, CDR3 length, D gene, J gene, clone size, CDR3 protein, CDR3 DNA. A D gene is named only where the DNA matches it firmly. Only part of the rows carry a size: once, few, many, or a class if the clone is expanded.

>TRBV4-1|17|NA|TRBJ1-2|few
CASSQTSGGAGGYGYTF
TGCGCCAGCAGCCAAACTTCCGGAGGAGCCGGAGGCTATGGCTACACCTTC
>TRBV2|13|NA|TRBJ1-5|few
CASAFSLNQPQHF
TGTGCCAGCGCTTTTAGCCTCAATCAGCCCCAGCATTTT
>TRBV7-2|16|TRBD1|TRBJ2-1|NA
CASSLARTGGLNEQFF
TGTGCCAGCAGCTTAGCGCGGACAGGGGGCTTGAATGAGCAGTTCTTC
>TRBV20-1|13|NA|TRBJ1-4|NA
CSASSRTVEKLFF
TGCAGTGCTAGTTCCCGGACAGTCGAAAAACTGTTTTTT
>TRBV5-6|15|TRBD1|TRBJ1-1|NA
CASSSGGTGRTEAFF
TGTGCCAGCAGCTCCGGGGGGACAGGGCGGACTGAAGCTTTCTTT
>TRBV18|13|NA|TRBJ1-4|NA
CASSRDTTEKLFF
TGTGCCAGCTCCCGGGACACAACCGAAAAACTGTTTTTT
>TRBV21-1|15|NA|TRBJ1-1|NA
CASSKAPGDPTEAFF
TGTGCCAGCAGCAAAGCGCCAGGGGACCCCACTGAAGCTTTCTTT
>TRBV11-2|15|NA|TRBJ2-5|NA
CASSLAGGLVETQYF
TGTGCCAGCAGCTTAGCGGGGGGCCTGGTAGAGACCCAGTACTTC
>TRBV5-1|18|TRBD2|TRBJ2-3|once
CASSGLAGGPGGADTQYF
TGCGCCAGCAGCGGATTAGCGGGGGGGCCAGGTGGAGCAGATACGCAGTATTTT
>TRBV5-1|14|TRBD1|TRBJ2-5|NA
CASSYGTGEETQYF
TGCGCCAGCAGCTACGGGACAGGGGAGGAGACCCAGTACTTC
>TRBV11-2|20|NA|TRBJ1-5|once
CASSLELWQVDGEGNQPQHF
TGTGCCAGCAGCTTAGAGCTTTGGCAGGTCGACGGGGAGGGCAATCAGCCCCAGCATTTT
>TRBV24-1|19|TRBD2|TRBJ2-3|once
CATSDRRLLAGGPTDTQYF
TGTGCCACCAGTGATCGTCGATTACTAGCGGGGGGCCCCACAGATACGCAGTATTTT
>TRBV9|15|TRBD2|TRBJ2-1|NA
CASSPRGGWDNEQFF
TGTGCCAGCAGCCCACGCGGGGGGTGGGACAATGAGCAGTTCTTC
>TRBV20-1|11|TRBD1|TRBJ2-1|NA
CSASQGDEQFF
TGCAGTGCGAGCCAGGGGGATGAGCAGTTCTTC
>TRBV4-2|16|TRBD2|TRBJ2-3|once
CASSPSGTSGPDTQYF
TGTGCCAGCAGCCCCTCCGGGACTAGCGGGCCAGATACGCAGTATTTT
>TRBV3-1/TRBV3-2|15|NA|TRBJ2-1|NA
CASSQERGPGDEQFF
TGTGCCAGCAGCCAAGAGAGAGGGCCGGGGGATGAGCAGTTCTTC
>TRBV5-1|14|NA|TRBJ1-2|NA
CASSLVGSNYGYTF
TGCGCCAGCAGCTTGGTGGGCAGCAACTATGGCTACACCTTC
>TRBV10-3|12|NA|TRBJ2-2|once
CAISYSTGELFF
TGTGCCATCAGCTATTCAACCGGGGAGCTGTTTTTT
>TRBV7-8|15|NA|TRBJ1-1|NA
CASSLAVQMGTEAFF
TGTGCCAGCAGCTTAGCAGTACAGATGGGCACTGAAGCTTTCTTT
>TRBV11-2|15|TRBD2|TRBJ2-1|NA
CASSLDRGEYNEQFF
TGTGCCAGCAGCTTAGATCGGGGGGAATACAATGAGCAGTTCTTC
>TRBV29-1|13|TRBD1|TRBJ1-2|NA
CRVGGGQGYGYTF
TGCCGCGTTGGGGGGGGACAGGGGTATGGCTACACCTTC
>TRBV10-3|12|NA|TRBJ1-1|NA
CAISVRGTEAFF
TGTGCCATCAGTGTAAGGGGCACTGAAGCTTTCTTT
>TRBV2|15|NA|TRBJ1-6|NA
CASSVQSLGSSPLHF
TGTGCCAGCAGTGTCCAAAGCCTGGGGAGTTCACCCCTCCACTTT
>TRBV9|13|NA|TRBJ2-2|NA
CASSDLNTGELFF
TGTGCCAGCAGCGATTTAAACACCGGGGAGCTGTTTTTT
>TRBV7-9|15|TRBD1|TRBJ2-1|NA
CASSLSQGAYNEQFF
TGTGCCAGCAGCTTAAGTCAGGGGGCCTACAATGAGCAGTTCTTC
>TRBV5-1|17|TRBD1|TRBJ2-3|once
CASSLGQGSAPGDTQYF
TGCGCCAGCAGCTTGGGACAGGGTTCGGCCCCGGGGGATACGCAGTATTTT
>TRBV14|16|NA|TRBJ2-1|NA
CASSLKAGRSYNEQFF
TGTGCCAGCAGCCTTAAAGCAGGGAGGTCATACAATGAGCAGTTCTTC
>TRBV7-9|14|NA|TRBJ1-1|NA
CASSFGSLNTEAFF
TGTGCCAGCAGCTTTGGCAGTTTGAACACTGAAGCTTTCTTT
>TRBV7-9|14|TRBD1|TRBJ1-2|NA
CASSPGQGALGYTF
TGTGCCAGCAGCCCGGGACAGGGTGCGCTTGGCTACACCTTC
>TRBV7-2|12|NA|TRBJ2-2|NA
CASTPFPGRLFF
TGTGCCAGCACCCCGTTTCCGGGAAGGCTGTTTTTT
>TRBV3-1/TRBV3-2|15|TRBD1|TRBJ1-4|NA
CASSQARQGNEKLFF
TGTGCCAGCAGCCAAGCCCGACAGGGTAATGAAAAACTGTTTTTT
>TRBV6-2/TRBV6-3|18|TRBD2|TRBJ2-4|NA
CASSYWHERGALKNIQYF
TGTGCCAGCAGTTACTGGCACGAGCGGGGGGCCTTAAAAAACATTCAGTACTTC
>TRBV4-3|16|TRBD1|TRBJ1-6|NA
CASSRKIGGSNSPLHF
TGCGCCAGCAGCCGGAAAATAGGGGGCTCTAATTCACCCCTCCACTTT
>TRBV30|14|NA|TRBJ2-7|NA
CAWSVGVQAGEQYF
TGTGCCTGGAGTGTAGGGGTTCAGGCTGGGGAGCAGTACTTC
>TRBV3-1/TRBV3-2|15|NA|TRBJ2-5|NA
CASSQGSNPQETQYF
TGTGCCAGCAGCCAAGGGAGCAATCCCCAAGAGACCCAGTACTTC
>TRBV10-2|11|NA|TRBJ2-4|NA
CASRDSNIQYF
TGCGCCAGCAGGGACAGTAACATTCAGTACTTC
>TRBV3-1/TRBV3-2|14|TRBD1|TRBJ1-5|few
CASSQRQGTGPQHF
TGTGCCAGCAGCCAGAGACAGGGTACGGGGCCCCAGCATTTT
>TRBV18|17|NA|TRBJ2-6|NA
CASSAGTPNSGANVLTF
TGTGCCAGCTCTGCCGGGACACCGAACTCTGGGGCCAACGTCCTGACTTTC
>TRBV5-4|11|NA|TRBJ1-2|NA
CASSLRGGYTF
TGTGCCAGCAGCTTGCGCGGAGGCTACACCTTC
>TRBV23-1|18|TRBD2|TRBJ2-5|NA
CASSQYSRGGGDQETQYF
TGCGCCAGCAGTCAATATTCGAGGGGCGGGGGAGACCAAGAGACCCAGTACTTC
>TRBV29-1|16|TRBD1|TRBJ2-7|NA
CSVAKMGQLLSYEQYF
TGCAGCGTTGCTAAGATGGGACAGCTCCTTTCCTACGAGCAGTACTTC
>TRBV11-3|14|NA|TRBJ2-1|NA
CASSLGPTGREQFF
TGTGCCAGCAGCTTAGGCCCCACTGGTAGAGAGCAGTTCTTC
>TRBV11-3|17|TRBD2|TRBJ2-5|once
CASSPGLAGGNQETQYF
TGTGCCAGCAGCCCGGGACTAGCGGGGGGGAACCAAGAGACCCAGTACTTC